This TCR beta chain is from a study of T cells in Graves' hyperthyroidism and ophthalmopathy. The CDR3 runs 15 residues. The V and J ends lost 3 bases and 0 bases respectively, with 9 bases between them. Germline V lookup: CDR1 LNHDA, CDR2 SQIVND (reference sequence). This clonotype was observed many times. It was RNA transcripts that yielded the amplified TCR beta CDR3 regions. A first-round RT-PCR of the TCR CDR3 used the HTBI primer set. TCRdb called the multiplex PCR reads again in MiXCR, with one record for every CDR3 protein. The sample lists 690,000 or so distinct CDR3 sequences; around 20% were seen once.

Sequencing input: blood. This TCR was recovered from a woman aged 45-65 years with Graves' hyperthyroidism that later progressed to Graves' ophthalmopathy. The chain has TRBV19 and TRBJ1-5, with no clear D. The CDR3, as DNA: TGTGCCAGTAGTATTGCGGGCGATAGCAATCAGCCCCAGCATTTT. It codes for CASSIAGDSNQPQHF.